Shown below are 29 T cell receptor beta chains from a single sample sequenced in a study of graft-versus-host responses after intestinal transplantation. Libraries were prepared by immunoSEQ multiplex PCR; TCRdb keeps only in-frame clonotypes and omits some of them. The repertoire consists of 84,000 or so clones, with 90% to 95% occurring once and the leading ten covering 1.1%. For these TCRs, the target antigens are not known. The starting material was unstimulated CD8+ T cells sorted from spleen or lymph node cells, obtained before transplant. The receptors derive from a human donor who was the organ donor for an intestinal transplant.

The V gene is TRBV4-1, the J gene TRBJ2-1; a weak D match, TRBD2 (5 bases). V was shortened by 1 base and J by 5 bases, with 9 bases between the two germline ends. This CDR3 is 14 amino acids long. CDR1 is MGHRA and CDR2 is YSYEKL in the germline V gene. CDR3 DNA: TGCGCCAGCAGCCAAGGGCAGCGGAACAATGAGCAGTTCTTC. This codes for CASSQGQRNNEQFF.

This sequence joins TRBV28 and TRBJ1-1, with D perhaps TRBD1 (5 bases). Germline loops: CDR1 MDHEN, CDR2 SYDVKM. Trimming stripped 4 bases from V and 6 bases from J, with 15 bases between. The CDR3 runs 14 residues. CDR3 nucleotides: TGTGCCAGCAGTTCTTATAGGGGCTCGGCTGAAGCTTTCTTT. Translating it yields CASSSYRGSAEAFF. Drawing the rest from reference TRBV28 and TRBJ1-1, the complete variable domain is DVKVTQSSRYLVKRTGEKVFLECVQDMDHENMFWYRQDPGLGLRLIYFSYDVKMKEKGDIPEGYSVSREKKERFSLILESASTNQTSMYLCASSSYRGSAEAFFGQGTRLTVV.

Here the CDR3 DNA reads TGTGCCAGCAGTTTATATAACAGGGTCGGAGGCTACACCTTC. Its protein is CASSLYNRVGGYTF. This chain joins TRBV27 and TRBJ1-2, with a weak D call TRBD1 (6 bases). Trimming took 1 base from V and 8 from J, leaving 14 bases between them. This CDR3 spans 14 amino acids. The germline CDR1 and CDR2 sequences are MNHEY and SMNVEV (reference sequence).

V gene TRBV7-9 combines with J gene TRBJ1-2, with 9 bases fitting TRBD1. The V and J ends lost 5 bases and 8 bases, in that order; junction bases with no gene match: 6. The CDR3 length is 13 residues. The germline CDR1 and CDR2 sequences are SEHNR and FQNEAQ (reference sequence). CDR3 residues: CASSPADRGGYTF. The DNA of the CDR3 is TGTGCCAGCAGCCCCGCGGACAGGGGAGGCTACACCTTC.

This chain links TRBV19 with TRBJ2-1, with 9 positions matching TRBD1. Germline loops: CDR1 LNHDA, CDR2 SQIVND (reference sequence). V gave up 3 bases and J gave up 4 bases; unmatched junction bases: 7. The CDR3 contains 16 residues. This CDR3 is CASSMGGDRAYNEQFF. CDR3 DNA: TGTGCCAGTAGTATGGGTGGGGACAGGGCTTACAATGAGCAGTTCTTC.

The rearrangement uses TRBV9 and TRBJ1-1; 10 bases match TRBD1. In germline, CDR1 is SGDLS, CDR2 YYNGEE. The J segment lost 5 bases and the V segment lost 3 bases, leaving 7 bases of the junction unmatched. There are 15 residues in the CDR3. The DNA of the CDR3 is TGTGCCAGCAGCGGACCTGACAGGGGGCGGACTGAAGCTTTCTTT. It yields the protein CASSGPDRGRTEAFF.

CDR3 in DNA: TGTGCCAGCAGTTTAGCCGGGACAGTTTTAGTGAACACTGAAGCTTTCTTT. The encoded protein is CASSLAGTVLVNTEAFF. V usage is TRBV27 and J usage is TRBJ1-1; TRBD1 agrees at 7 bases. V trimming: 2 bases; J trimming: 0 bases; junction bases outside the gene matches: 9. Looked up from germline, CDR1 is MNHEY and CDR2 is SMNVEV (reference sequence). CDR3 length equals 17 residues.

V and J are TRBV7-3 and TRBJ1-2, with 8 bases aligning to TRBD1. The CDR3 runs to 13 residues. J was trimmed by 7 bases and V by 5 bases; bases with no gene match: 6. Per the germline V gene, CDR1 is SGHTA and CDR2 is FQGTGA. This chain's CDR3 is CASSTGQDSGYTF. CDR3 nucleotides: TGTGCCAGCAGCACGGGACAGGACAGTGGCTACACCTTC.

The V gene is TRBV6-1, the J gene TRBJ2-1; TRBD1 agrees at 9 bases. Germline CDR1 and CDR2: MNHNS and SASEGT. This CDR3 contains 17 residues. J gave up 3 bases and V 0 bases, and 6 bases lay outside the gene matches. This CDR3 is CASSEASGDRDYNEQFF. DNA for the CDR3: TGTGCCAGCAGTGAAGCTTCGGGGGACAGGGACTACAATGAGCAGTTCTTC.

This rearrangement joins TRBV14 to TRBJ2-7; D might be TRBD2 (6 bases). V dropped 1 base and J dropped 7 bases, with 14 bases sitting between them. Germline V CDR1 and CDR2: SGHDN, FVKESK. CDR3 length equals 14 residues. CDR3 nucleotide sequence: TGTGCCAGCAGCCAAGCCCCACATGGGGGGGAGCAGTACTTC. It encodes CASSQAPHGGEQYF.

The chain combines TRBV4-1 with TRBJ2-7, with D perhaps matching TRBD2 (5 bases). The CDR3 is 16 amino acids. Trimming removed 2 bases from V and 5 bases from J, with 19 bases in between. Germline CDR1 is MGHRA and CDR2 is YSYEKL. The CDR3 loop reads CASSQKTGIFPHEQYF. DNA for the CDR3: TGCGCCAGCAGCCAAAAAACCGGGATCTTTCCCCACGAGCAGTACTTC.

The V gene is TRBV19, the J gene TRBJ1-5; no reliable D call. V gave up 10 bases and J gave up 2 bases, with 9 bases separating them. Germline assignment: CDR1 LNHDA and CDR2 SQIVND (reference sequence). The CDR3 runs 12 residues. The CDR3 here is CATRAGNQPQHF. The CDR3 region has the DNA TGTGCCACCCGCGCCGGCAATCAGCCCCAGCATTTT.

The gene calls are TRBV2 and TRBJ1-6, with D unclear. The V end lost 7 bases, the J end lost 7 bases, and 20 bases lay between the germline ends. The germline V gene has CDR1 SNHLY and CDR2 FYNNEI. The CDR3 runs to 16 residues. The CDR3 spells CASTSTGSVGNSPLHF. In nucleotides, the CDR3 is TGTGCCAGCACTAGTACTGGCAGTGTCGGGAATTCACCCCTCCACTTT.

The chain has TRBV5-1 and TRBJ1-2, with D maybe TRBD1 (5 bases). The CDR3 is 13 residues long. V was trimmed by 1 base and J by 8 bases, leaving 12 bases between them. In germline, CDR1 is SGHRS, CDR2 YFSETQ. CDR3 coding DNA: TGCGCCAGCAGCTTGCGGGGGAATTACGGCTACACCTTC. Its protein product is CASSLRGNYGYTF. Variable domain in full (rest from reference TRBV5-1 and TRBJ1-2): KAGVTQTPRYLIKTRGQQVTLSCSPISGHRSVSWYQQTPGQGLQFLFEYFSETQRNKGNFPGRFSGRQFSNSRSEMNVSTLELGDSALYLCASSLRGNYGYTFGSGTRLTVV.

This clone was counted once. The chain's CDR3 is CASSSTRDRGGEQYF. CDR3 nucleotides: TGTGCCAGCAGTTCTACCCGGGACAGAGGGGGCGAGCAGTACTTC. The chain joins TRBV7-9 to TRBJ2-7; TRBD1 agrees at 7 bases. Germline values: CDR1 SEHNR, CDR2 FQNEAQ (reference sequence). This CDR3 has 15 amino acids. The V and J ends lost 6 bases and 6 bases, in that order; junction bases with no gene match: 14.

This clone was observed once. This rearrangement joins TRBV27 to TRBJ1-2, with D maybe TRBD1 (6 bases). V lost 2 bases, J lost 3 bases, and 7 bases lay in between. Germline CDR1 is MNHEY and CDR2 is SMNVEV (reference sequence). This CDR3 contains 13 residues. The CDR3 nucleotides are TGTGCCAGCAGTTTAAACAGGGACTATGGCTACACCTTC. Amino acid sequence: CASSLNRDYGYTF.

The chain carries TRBV4-3 and TRBJ1-1; maybe TRBD1 (5 bases). Germline CDR1 and CDR2: LGHNA and YSLEER. This CDR3 comprises 15 residues. Deletions cut 4 bases from V and 6 bases from J, with 18 bases between. CDR3 DNA sequence: TGCGCCAGCAGCCGTCGCTGGGGCAGAGCCGCTGAAGCTTTCTTT. This translates into CASSRRWGRAAEAFF.

The chain recombines TRBV5-6 with TRBJ1-6; no reliable D call. The V gene lost 0 bases and the J gene lost 10 bases, with 5 bases spanning the gap. Looked up from germline, CDR1 is SGHDT and CDR2 is YYEEEE. The CDR3 loop spans 12 amino acids. CDR3: CASSLDGSPLHF. The CDR3 DNA sequence: TGTGCCAGCAGCTTGGATGGCTCACCCCTCCACTTT.

The V call is TRBV27, the J call TRBJ1-2; D is unresolved. Per germline, CDR1 MNHEY and CDR2 SMNVEV (reference sequence). The CDR3 is 14 residues long. Trimming removed 3 bases from V and 4 bases from J, with 12 bases in between. The CDR3 DNA is TGTGCCAGCAGTTTTGCTGAGGGCGGCTATGGCTACACCTTC. Translation gives CASSFAEGGYGYTF.

The rearrangement links TRBV9 to TRBJ2-3; 12 bases align to TRBD2. This CDR3 has 18 amino acids. CDR1 and CDR2 from the germline V gene are SGDLS and YYNGEE. V lost 0 bases and J lost 2; bases outside the gene matches: 7. CDR3 DNA sequence: TGTGCCAGCAGCGTAGGACTAGCGGGGGCCCCCCTCACAGATACGCAGTATTTT. It is translated as CASSVGLAGAPLTDTQYF.

The rearrangement joins TRBV19 to TRBJ2-7; D is undetermined. Germline V gene sequence: CDR1 LNHDA, CDR2 SQIVND (reference sequence). V gave up 0 bases and J gave up 3 bases, with 9 bases separating them. The length of the CDR3 is 14 residues. The CDR3: CASSIDGRVYEQYF. CDR3 coding DNA: TGTGCCAGTAGTATAGATGGCCGGGTCTACGAGCAGTACTTC.

The rearrangement joins TRBV2 to TRBJ2-1, with a tentative D call TRBD1 (5 bases). The CDR3 has 15 amino acids. The germline V gene encodes CDR1 SNHLY and CDR2 FYNNEI. Trimming removed 5 bases at V and 8 bases at J, with 19 bases between. The CDR3 loop reads CASSFRGLENDEQFF. Here the CDR3 DNA reads TGTGCCAGCAGTTTTAGGGGCCTAGAAAATGATGAGCAGTTCTTC.

The genes are TRBV14 and TRBJ1-3, with D perhaps TRBD1 (6 bases). V shed 4 bases and J shed 0 bases, with 13 bases lying between them. The CDR3 totals 16 residues. Germline values: CDR1 SGHDN, CDR2 FVKESK. The CDR3 nucleotides read TGTGCCAGCAGCCCTTGGGACACGGTCTCTGGAAACACCATATATTTT. Translation gives CASSPWDTVSGNTIYF.

The CDR3 sequence is CASSIFASSYEQYF. The CDR3 DNA follows: TGTGCCAGTAGTATTTTTGCCAGCTCCTACGAGCAGTACTTC. The chain combines TRBV19 with TRBJ2-7; D is ambiguous. Germline V gene data show CDR1 as LNHDA and CDR2 as SQIVND (reference sequence). The V end was cut by 3 bases, the J end by 0 bases, with 9 bases between. CDR3 size: 14 residues.

The chain recombines TRBV6-5 with TRBJ1-1, with TRBD1 matching over 7 bases. The J segment lost 10 bases and the V segment lost 4 bases, leaving 12 bases of the junction unmatched. The CDR3 runs to 14 residues. Germline values: CDR1 MNHEY, CDR2 SVGAGI. The CDR3 DNA reads TGTGCCAGCAGTTTGACAGGGATCGGTTCGGGAGCTTTCTTT. Protein: CASSLTGIGSGAFF.

The count of this clone is one. This chain joins TRBV6-6 and TRBJ2-1; 9 nucleotides match TRBD1. Germline V gene lookup returns CDR1 MNHNY and CDR2 SVGAGI (reference sequence). V lost 2 bases and J lost 3; bases outside the gene matches: 5. The CDR3 is 16 amino acids. The CDR3 protein is CASSYLSGQGYNEQFF. The CDR3 region has the DNA TGTGCCAGCAGTTACCTATCGGGACAGGGCTACAATGAGCAGTTCTTC.

V and J are TRBV28 and TRBJ1-1; unclear D gene. Per germline, CDR1 MDHEN and CDR2 SYDVKM. This CDR3 has 15 amino acids. The germline V and J ends were trimmed by 11 bases and 0 bases, with 19 bases remaining between them. The CDR3 nucleotides are TGTGCCGGAGGACCGAATAGGCCCCTGAACACTGAAGCTTTCTTT. It codes for CAGGPNRPLNTEAFF.

The chain couples TRBV19 to TRBJ2-2; TRBD2 matches 8 bases. CDR1 LNHDA and CDR2 SQIVND come from the germline V gene (reference sequence). Unmatched junction bases numbered 15, after V lost 6 bases and J lost 6 bases. The CDR3 covers 17 residues. This CDR3 is CASRTGTRERWAGELFF. The CDR3 bases are TGTGCCAGTAGAACCGGGACTAGGGAAAGATGGGCCGGGGAGCTGTTTTTT.

The chain uses TRBV29-1 and TRBJ1-1; a weak D match, TRBD1 (6 bases). The CDR3 sequence is 10 residues long. The germline V gene encodes CDR1 SQVTM and CDR2 ANQGSEA. V lost 6 bases and J 10 bases, leaving 12 bases between the germline ends. The CDR3 reads CSVEGEGAFF. The CDR3, as DNA: TGCAGCGTCGAGGGGGAGGGAGCTTTCTTT.